These 17 T cell receptor beta chains share one sample of origin, sequenced in a study of response to subunit inactivated influenza vaccine. TCRdb re-called the RT-PCR reads with MiXCR, one entry per CDR3 protein. The sample lists under 800,000 distinct CDR3 sequences; more than 11% were seen once. Sequencing was performed on PBMCs from blood, taken 14 to 15 days before vaccination. All receptors come from a middle-aged man who received an inactivated influenza vaccine.

This clonotype was picked up a small number of times. The rearrangement joins TRBV5-1 to TRBJ2-7, with D unresolved. Trimming removed 5 bases at V and 3 bases at J, with 15 bases between. CDR1 and CDR2 (germline): SGHRS, YFSETQ. CDR3 length: 14 residues. The DNA of the CDR3 is TGCGCCAGCAGGCGGAAGGCAGATATCTACGAGCAGTACTTC. Translating it yields CASRRKADIYEQYF. The full variable domain, its missing parts supplied by reference TRBV5-1 and TRBJ2-7, is KAGVTQTPRYLIKTRGQQVTLSCSPISGHRSVSWYQQTPGQGLQFLFEYFSETQRNKGNFPGRFSGRQFSNSRSEMNVSTLELGDSALYLCASRRKADIYEQYFGPGTRLTVT.

This clonotype turned up a few times. This chain links TRBV15 with TRBJ1-1, with 9 bases aligning to TRBD1. The CDR3 totals 17 residues. The J segment lost 5 bases and the V segment lost 0 bases, leaving 10 bases of the junction unmatched. Germline V lookup: CDR1 LNHNV, CDR2 YYDKDF (reference sequence). The CDR3 nucleotides read TGTGCCACCAGCAGAGAGGGTCCGGGACAGGGAGAAACTGAAGCTTTCTTT. As protein: CATSREGPGQGETEAFF.

The rearrangement uses TRBV15 and TRBJ2-5; D is undetermined. The CDR3 spans 14 residues. Trimming took 4 bases from V and 2 from J, leaving 11 bases between them. Per the germline V gene, CDR1 is LNHNV and CDR2 is YYDKDF (reference sequence). The CDR3 DNA is TGTGCCACCAGCAACCCAGCAGCTCAAGAGACCCAGTACTTC. The encoded protein is CATSNPAAQETQYF.

This clonotype has just one count. The chain is built from TRBV10-3 and TRBJ2-7; D is unclear. This CDR3 has 12 amino acids. The V gene lost 5 bases and the J gene lost 0 bases, with 5 bases spanning the gap. Germline V gene data show CDR1 as ENHRY and CDR2 as SYGVKD. The CDR3: CAISHFSYEQYF. Here the CDR3 DNA reads TGTGCCATCAGTCACTTCTCCTACGAGCAGTACTTC.

This clonotype came up a few times. V gene TRBV24-1 combines with J gene TRBJ2-1, with a tentative D call TRBD2 (5 bases). Germline CDR1 and CDR2: KGHDR and SFDVKD. With 6 bases removed from V and 9 bases from J, the gap between germline ends came to 17 bases. This CDR3 has 14 residues. CDR3 sequence (DNA): TGTGCCACCAGTTCGGTTGTAGAGGGCGGTGAGCAGTTCTTC. It encodes CATSSVVEGGEQFF.

CDR3 sequence reads: CSVGGSPSGRVLRDTQYF. For the CDR3, the DNA is TGCAGCGTTGGGGGCTCTCCTAGCGGGAGGGTCTTGAGGGATACGCAGTATTTT. The chain uses TRBV29-1 and TRBJ2-3; 12 bases map to TRBD2. The CDR3 runs 18 residues. Germline assignment: CDR1 SQVTM and CDR2 ANQGSEA. The V and J ends lost 4 bases and 6 bases, in that order; junction bases with no gene match: 17.

This clonotype was detected only a few times. This chain connects TRBV20-1 to TRBJ2-1; 8 nucleotides match TRBD1. From germline, CDR1 is DFQATT and CDR2 SNEGSKA (reference sequence). V lost 4 bases and J lost 3; bases outside the gene matches: 5. This CDR3 comprises 14 residues. The CDR3 region is CSAIRQGIYNEQFF. CDR3 DNA: TGCAGTGCTATACGACAGGGGATCTACAATGAGCAGTTCTTC.

This clonotype was counted only a few times. The rearrangement links TRBV18 to TRBJ2-2, with D possibly TRBD2 on 5 matching bases. The CDR3 has 12 amino acids. The germline gives CDR1 KGHSH, CDR2 LQKENI. The V end was cut by 8 bases, the J end by 6 bases, with 10 bases between. The CDR3 loop reads CASLSGAGELFF. The CDR3 coding sequence is TGTGCCAGCCTTTCCGGGGCCGGGGAGCTGTTTTTT.

This chain uses TRBV25-1 with TRBJ2-7, with D possibly TRBD2 on 5 matching bases. Germline-derived CDR1 and CDR2 are MGHDK and SYGVNS. The V end was cut by 2 bases, the J end by 3 bases, with 11 bases between. This CDR3 contains 14 residues. The CDR3 DNA reads as TGTGCCAGCAGTGAACCTAGTAGCGACTACGAGCAGTACTTC. This codes for CASSEPSSDYEQYF.

The J gene is TRBJ2-1, the V gene TRBV29-1; TRBD2 agrees at 11 bases. This CDR3 region has 12 residues. J was trimmed by 6 bases and V by 6 bases; bases with no gene match: 1. The germline CDR1 and CDR2 sequences are SQVTM and ANQGSEA. CDR3 sequence: CSVGTSGNEQFF. The DNA of the CDR3 is TGCAGCGTGGGGACTAGCGGCAATGAGCAGTTCTTC.

The chain employs TRBV4-1 and TRBJ2-2, with 10 nucleotides matching TRBD2. Germline assignment: CDR1 MGHRA and CDR2 YSYEKL. This CDR3 comprises 17 residues. The J segment lost 7 bases and the V segment lost 1 base, leaving 9 bases of the junction unmatched. The CDR3 protein is CASSQAPLAGAGGELFF. DNA for the CDR3: TGCGCCAGCAGCCAAGCCCCCCTAGCGGGGGCGGGCGGGGAGCTGTTTTTT.

This clonotype was seen a few times. The chain carries TRBV4-2 and TRBJ2-5, with 9 bases lining up with TRBD1. J was trimmed by 3 bases and V by 3 bases; bases with no gene match: 5. Germline loops: CDR1 LGHNA, CDR2 YNFKEQ. The CDR3 spans 15 residues. The CDR3, as DNA: TGTGCCAGCAGCCACAAGGGACAGGGTGAAGAGACCCAGTACTTC. It encodes CASSHKGQGEETQYF.

The V gene is TRBV7-9, the J gene TRBJ2-3, with 8 bases aligning to TRBD1. J was trimmed by 1 base and V by 5 bases; bases with no gene match: 8. The CDR3 runs to 16 residues. Germline CDR1 and CDR2: SEHNR and FQNEAQ (reference sequence). DNA of the CDR3: TGTGCCAGCAGCGCGGACAGGGCAGGCGGCACAGATACGCAGTATTTT. It encodes CASSADRAGGTDTQYF. Complete variable domain (other parts from reference TRBV7-9 and TRBJ2-3): DTGVSQNPRHKITKRGQNVTFRCDPISEHNRLYWYRQTLGQGPEFLTYFQNEAQLEKSRLLSDRFSAERPKGSFSTLEIQRTEQGDSAMYLCASSADRAGGTDTQYFGPGTRLTVL.

Many counts were recorded for this clonotype. This chain joins TRBV12-3 or TRBV12-4 and TRBJ1-5; D is undetermined. V lost 2 bases and J 1 base, leaving 6 bases between the germline ends. The CDR3 is 14 amino acids. This CDR3 reads CASSLKDSNQPQHF. The CDR3 DNA follows: TGTGCCAGCAGTTTAAAGGACAGCAATCAGCCCCAGCATTTT.

This clonotype showed up just a few times. The chain combines TRBV4-3 with TRBJ1-4; a weak D match, TRBD1 (6 bases). Trimming removed 0 bases at V and 8 bases at J, with 16 bases between. The CDR3 is made up of 16 amino acids. Germline lookup yields CDR1 LGHNA and CDR2 YSLEER. CDR3 bases: TGCGCCAGCAGCCAAGATTTTACAGGGTTGGGAGAAAAACTGTTTTTT. This sequence encodes CASSQDFTGLGEKLFF.

Ten or more counts support this clonotype. The chain couples TRBV11-2 to TRBJ2-7; D possibly matches TRBD1 or TRBD2 (5 bases each). CDR3 length equals 13 residues. Trimming cost V 6 bases and J 3 bases, with 12 bases left between them. CDR1 and CDR2 (germline): SGHAT, FQNNGV. CDR3 loop: CASSLTGRYEQYF. CDR3 DNA: TGTGCCAGCAGTTTAACGGGACGCTACGAGCAGTACTTC.

The rearrangement links TRBV11-3 to TRBJ2-1; TRBD1 aligns across 9 bases. This CDR3 spans 16 amino acids. Trimming at V came to 4 bases and at J to 2 bases, leaving 6 bases not matched to a gene. In germline, CDR1 is SGHNT, CDR2 YENEEA. CDR3 region: CASSSPGQGPYNEQFF. Here the CDR3 DNA reads TGTGCCAGCAGCTCGCCGGGACAGGGACCCTACAATGAGCAGTTCTTC.